Included here is one T cell receptor beta chain sequence, with context. Its antigen is not identified. Universal primer sites and UMIs were introduced during 5'RACE template-switching synthesis of TCR cDNA. TCRdb independently ran MiXCR on the 5' RACE reads; one entry per CDR3 protein. This repertoire shows 600,000 to 750,000 distinct CDR3 sequences, 9% to 15% found once; its top ten account for about 15%. This sample stems from a study of T cells after yellow fever vaccination. Study results and caveats: Overall, a small share of clonotypes was seen in both CD4 and CD8 compartments.

The germline CDR1 and CDR2 sequences are SGHRS and YFSETQ. With 1 base clipped from V and 5 bases from J, the junction kept 7 bases outside the gene matches. The CDR3 runs to 15 residues. The specimen comprised PBMCs, sampled on the day of the yellow fever booster vaccination. The source of this sequence is a man aged 25-40 years who received the YFV17D yellow fever vaccine. V and J are TRBV5-1 and TRBJ2-5, with 8 bases aligning to TRBD2. The CDR3 DNA reads as TGCGCCAGCAGCTTGAGGGTTAGCGGGATGGAGACCCAGTACTTC. Translation: CASSLRVSGMETQYF. Based on the CDR3 plus reference TRBV5-1 and TRBJ2-5, the full variable domain is KAGVTQTPRYLIKTRGQQVTLSCSPISGHRSVSWYQQTPGQGLQFLFEYFSETQRNKGNFPGRFSGRQFSNSRSEMNVSTLELGDSALYLCASSLRVSGMETQYFGPGTRLLVL.